Each of the 27 T cell receptor beta chains below was sequenced from the same sample in a study of blood T cell repertoires in COVID-19. Measured with immunoSEQ multiplex PCR; TCRdb has only the in-frame clones, and not every one. The repertoire holds tens of thousands of clones, with more than 70% as singletons. Sequencing was done on a sample of peripheral blood. These receptors were taken from a man older than 75 with active or convalescent COVID-19.

The chain is built from TRBV3-1 (or the pseudogene TRBV3-2) and TRBJ2-7; 9 bases agree with TRBD2. CDR1 LGHDT and CDR2 YNNKEL come from the germline V gene (reference sequence). V lost 4 bases to trimming and J lost 12 bases; unmatched junction nucleotides: 13. This CDR3 has 14 amino acids. DNA for the CDR3: TGTGCCAGCAGCCGAGGACTTAGCGGGAGTCATGGGTACTTC. Protein: CASSRGLSGSHGYF.

The chain recombines TRBV11-2 with TRBJ1-1; D might be TRBD1 (5 bases). The CDR3 length is 17 residues. The V gene lost 5 bases and the J gene lost 0 bases, with 19 bases spanning the gap. Per germline, CDR1 SGHAT and CDR2 FQNNGV. The CDR3 DNA follows: TGTGCCAGCAGCACAATCCACCTCGGGACTGTGAACACTGAAGCTTTCTTT. Translated, it gives CASSTIHLGTVNTEAFF.

V is TRBV24-1 and J is TRBJ2-1; 8 nucleotides align to TRBD2. Germline assignment: CDR1 KGHDR and CDR2 SFDVKD. The CDR3 totals 15 residues. Unmatched junction bases numbered 9, after V lost 10 bases and J lost 2 bases. The CDR3 DNA reads as TGTGCCACAGGGCTTACTAGCGGCGCCTACAATGAGCAGTTCTTC. Protein sequence: CATGLTSGAYNEQFF.

The rearrangement joins TRBV7-9 to TRBJ1-2; unclear D gene. Trimming left V 0 bases short and J 8 bases short, with 7 bases between. The CDR3 sequence is 12 residues long. Germline CDR1 is SEHNR and CDR2 is FQNEAQ (reference sequence). The CDR3 spells CASSLALEGYTF. The CDR3 DNA reads as TGTGCCAGCAGCTTAGCGCTAGAAGGCTACACCTTC. Together with reference TRBV7-9 and TRBJ1-2, the CDR3 gives the full variable domain: DTGVSQNPRHKITKRGQNVTFRCDPISEHNRLYWYRQTLGQGPEFLTYFQNEAQLEKSRLLSDRFSAERPKGSFSTLEIQRTEQGDSAMYLCASSLALEGYTFGSGTRLTVV.

This chain links TRBV11-2 with TRBJ2-3; 9 bases agree with TRBD2. There are 15 residues in the CDR3. Germline values: CDR1 SGHAT, CDR2 FQNNGV. The junction had 6 bases not matched to a gene; V was cut back by 4 bases and J by 4 bases. CDR3: CASSSTSGASDTQYF. The DNA of the CDR3 is TGTGCCAGCAGCTCGACTAGCGGCGCTTCAGATACGCAGTATTTT.

This clone is a singleton in its sample. The chain links TRBV19 to TRBJ1-2, with D possibly being TRBD1 (5 bases). This CDR3 spans 16 amino acids. Trimming took 2 bases from V and 2 from J, leaving 15 bases between them. Germline CDR1 LNHDA, CDR2 SQIVND (reference sequence). CDR3 bases: TGTGCCAGTAGTATAAGTGTGACAGCGGGAAACTATGGCTACACCTTC. It is translated as CASSISVTAGNYGYTF.

The V call is TRBV28, the J call TRBJ2-7, with 8 nucleotides matching TRBD1. The CDR3 runs to 14 residues. Per germline, CDR1 MDHEN and CDR2 SYDVKM. J lost 10 bases, V lost 2 bases, and 10 bases had no gene match. The CDR3 bases are TGTGCCAGCAGTTTAAATCCCCCTGACAGGGGACAGTACTTC. This codes for CASSLNPPDRGQYF.

This clone has more than one count but fewer than ten. The chain links TRBV4-2 to TRBJ2-3; a weak D match, TRBD1 (5 bases). Germline-derived CDR1 and CDR2 are LGHNA and YNFKEQ. The CDR3 sequence is 13 residues long. Trimming removed 0 bases from V and 5 bases from J, with 6 bases in between. The chain's CDR3 is CASSQDQGDTQYF. The CDR3, as DNA: TGTGCCAGCAGCCAAGATCAGGGAGATACGCAGTATTTT.

The chain employs TRBV5-6 and TRBJ2-6; no definite D call. The germline V gene has CDR1 SGHDT and CDR2 YYEEEE. Trimming stripped 2 bases from V and 0 bases from J, with 6 bases between. The CDR3 has 15 residues. CDR3 in amino acids: CASSLLISGANVLTF. As DNA, the CDR3 is TGTGCCAGCAGCTTACTTATCTCTGGGGCCAACGTCCTGACTTTC.

This clone came up a few times. The chain employs TRBV5-1 and TRBJ2-1; 11 nucleotides line up with TRBD2. The germline V gene has CDR1 SGHRS and CDR2 YFSETQ. The CDR3 runs 18 residues. The V gene end was trimmed by 0 bases and the J gene end by 0 bases; junction bases not matched to a gene: 5. The CDR3 DNA reads as TGCGCCAGCAGCTTGGGGACTAGCGGGCGGAGCTCCTACAATGAGCAGTTCTTC. Translated, it gives CASSLGTSGRSSYNEQFF.

This clone was counted between two and nine times. V usage is TRBV18 and J usage is TRBJ2-7; the match to TRBD2 covers 10 bases. Germline V gene sequence: CDR1 KGHSH, CDR2 LQKENI. The CDR3 totals 15 residues. V gave up 3 bases and J gave up 2 bases; unmatched junction bases: 4. CDR3 nucleotide sequence: TGTGCCAGCTCACCTGGGACTAGCGTGGCCTACGAGCAGTACTTC. Protein: CASSPGTSVAYEQYF.

J is TRBJ1-1 and V is TRBV12-3 or TRBV12-4; D call uncertain. The V gene lost 6 bases and the J gene lost 8 bases, with 7 bases spanning the gap. This CDR3 spans 10 amino acids. CDR3 protein: CASSQVEAFF. CDR3 in DNA: TGTGCCAGCAGCCAGGTAGAAGCTTTCTTT.

This clone was counted only a few times. The J gene is TRBJ1-5, the V gene TRBV2; tentative D call: TRBD1 (6 bases). Trimming removed 1 base at V and 3 bases at J, with 7 bases between. This CDR3 comprises 14 residues. Germline V lookup: CDR1 SNHLY, CDR2 FYNNEI. This CDR3 is CASSEGTDNQPQHF. In nucleotides, the CDR3 is TGTGCCAGCAGTGAAGGGACAGACAATCAGCCCCAGCATTTT.

The chain couples TRBV12-5 to TRBJ1-1, with D unclear. Per germline, CDR1 LGHNT and CDR2 FRNRAP. The CDR3 spans 16 residues. V lost 7 bases and J lost 0, with 18 bases in between. The CDR3 DNA reads as TGTGCTAGTGCCCTACCATATGGGCGAGTGAACACTGAAGCTTTCTTT. Residues: CASALPYGRVNTEAFF.

The chain carries TRBV15 and TRBJ2-1; 11 bases align to TRBD2. This CDR3 region has 17 residues. V was clipped by 0 bases and J by 9 bases; unmatched bases: 10. CDR1 is LNHNV, CDR2 YYDKDF, per germline (reference sequence). CDR3 region: CATSRDSGRAVLGEQFF. CDR3 nucleotide sequence: TGTGCCACCAGCAGAGATAGCGGGAGGGCCGTCTTGGGTGAGCAGTTCTTC.

This rearrangement joins TRBV28 to TRBJ2-5, with 11 bases that match TRBD1. The V segment lost 6 bases and the J segment 4 bases; nucleotides outside the gene matches: 13. The CDR3 sequence is 17 residues long. The germline V gene has CDR1 MDHEN and CDR2 SYDVKM. This CDR3 is CASRWGQGVRGAETQYF. In DNA form, the CDR3 reads TGTGCCAGCAGGTGGGGACAGGGGGTTCGGGGTGCAGAGACCCAGTACTTC.

The chain employs TRBV28 and TRBJ1-4; TRBD1 aligns across 9 bases. Germline trimming cut 3 bases from V and 6 bases from J; bases unmatched to any gene: 5. Germline CDR1 is MDHEN and CDR2 is SYDVKM. The CDR3 length is 15 residues. In DNA, the CDR3 is TGTGCCAGCAGTTTGAGAGGACAGGGGCATGAAAAACTGTTTTTT. It specifies CASSLRGQGHEKLFF.

This chain connects TRBV28 to TRBJ2-1; a weak D match, TRBD1 (9 bases). The CDR3 spans 15 residues. Between the trimmed V and J ends, which lost 8 bases and 5 bases, there was a span of 19 bases. Germline loops: CDR1 MDHEN, CDR2 SYDVKM. CDR3 in amino acids: CASGLAGTGNNEQFF. CDR3 bases: TGTGCCAGCGGACTAGCCGGGACAGGGAACAATGAGCAGTTCTTC.

This clone occurred a few times. The chain joins TRBV29-1 to TRBJ1-2; D possibly corresponds to TRBD1 (5 bases). Trimming took 6 bases from V and 2 from J, leaving 13 bases between them. Looked up from germline, CDR1 is SQVTM and CDR2 is ANQGSEA. The CDR3 runs 13 residues. CDR3 amino acids: CSVHQGLNYGYTF. Written as DNA, the CDR3 is TGCAGCGTCCACCAGGGACTGAACTATGGCTACACCTTC.

This clone was recorded once. CDR3 protein: CSVVLGALYGYTF. For the CDR3, the DNA is TGCAGCGTTGTATTAGGGGCTCTCTATGGCTACACCTTC. V gene TRBV29-1 combines with J gene TRBJ1-2; possible D gene TRBD1, 5 bases. Between the trimmed V and J ends, which lost 4 bases and 4 bases, there was a span of 13 bases. Per the germline V gene, CDR1 is SQVTM and CDR2 is ANQGSEA. This CDR3 contains 13 residues.

This clone showed up just a few times. The J gene is TRBJ2-1, the V gene TRBV5-1; D is possibly TRBD2 (5 bases). The CDR3 is 17 amino acids. The V and J ends lost 0 bases and 5 bases respectively, with 18 bases between them. Per the germline V gene, CDR1 is SGHRS and CDR2 is YFSETQ. CDR3 protein: CASSLVWRPGEHNEQFF. Here the CDR3 DNA reads TGCGCCAGCAGCTTGGTTTGGAGGCCAGGAGAACACAATGAGCAGTTCTTC. The full variable domain, completed using reference TRBV5-1 and TRBJ2-1, is KAGVTQTPRYLIKTRGQQVTLSCSPISGHRSVSWYQQTPGQGLQFLFEYFSETQRNKGNFPGRFSGRQFSNSRSEMNVSTLELGDSALYLCASSLVWRPGEHNEQFFGPGTRLTVL.

V is TRBV7-6 and J is TRBJ2-6; 7 bases align to TRBD1. Germline lookup yields CDR1 SGHVS and CDR2 FNYEAQ. V shed 3 bases, J shed 0 bases, and the junction held 5 bases outside the gene matches. The CDR3 covers 17 residues. Here the CDR3 DNA reads TGTGCCAGCAGCTTGGGACAGCCCGGCTCTGGGGCCAACGTCCTGACTTTC. Its protein is CASSLGQPGSGANVLTF.

The chain combines TRBV6-1 with TRBJ1-4, with 8 positions matching TRBD1. The V segment lost 5 bases and the J segment 6 bases; nucleotides outside the gene matches: 11. Germline CDR1 reads MNHNS; CDR2 reads SASEGT. The CDR3 is 16 residues long. The CDR3 sequence: CASSQGQGGSYEKLFF. CDR3 bases: TGTGCCAGCAGTCAAGGACAGGGTGGCTCTTATGAAAAACTGTTTTTT.

The chain is built from TRBV24-1 and TRBJ2-2, with D hard to call. Germline-derived CDR1 and CDR2 are KGHDR and SFDVKD. This CDR3 region has 14 residues. V lost 8 bases to trimming and J lost 0 bases, with 9 bases between them. DNA for the CDR3: TGTGCCACCACAACAGATGCGAACACCGGGGAGCTGTTTTTT. Translation: CATTTDANTGELFF.

The chain couples TRBV7-8 to TRBJ2-5; 16 bases agree with TRBD2. Germline V gene data show CDR1 as SGHVS and CDR2 as FQNEAQ. The CDR3 length is 16 residues. J lost 4 bases, V lost 5 bases, and 4 bases had no gene match. In nucleotides, the CDR3 is TGTGCCAGCAGCCGAGGGACTAGCGGGAGGGGAGAGACCCAGTACTTC. It specifies CASSRGTSGRGETQYF.

The chain links TRBV5-6 to TRBJ2-5; D is ambiguous. Germline lookup yields CDR1 SGHDT and CDR2 YYEEEE. The CDR3 sequence is 16 residues long. Trimming shortened V by 0 bases and J by 4 bases, and 16 bases separated the two germline ends. The CDR3: CASSLVVTMPPETQYF. As DNA, the CDR3 is TGTGCCAGCAGCTTGGTGGTGACAATGCCACCAGAGACCCAGTACTTC.

The chain links TRBV27 to TRBJ2-2; D ambiguous. Germline V CDR1 and CDR2: MNHEY, SMNVEV (reference sequence). CDR3 length: 15 residues. V was cut by 3 bases and J by 0 bases, with 8 bases left in between. Here the CDR3 DNA reads TGTGCCAGCAGTTTTTACCAGACGAACACCGGGGAGCTGTTTTTT. Its protein product is CASSFYQTNTGELFF.